The rows below give T cell receptor beta chains drawn from one sample of a study of beta chain features in type 1 diabetes. Profiled with immunoSEQ multiplex PCR; TCRdb holds only in-frame clones, not every one. The sample includes about 260,000 clones, roughly 70% of them seen just once. The sample was naive CD4+ T cells from blood. All receptors come from a young man in good health. The CDR3 runs from the conserved cysteine through the conserved F or W. D genes are given only for firm matches. The size entry is marked missing in some rows and otherwise reads once, few, many or a size class.

D gene	J gene	V gene	clone size	CDR3 protein	CDR3 DNA
TRBD2	TRBJ2-5	TRBV28	.	CASSFLAGGYKETQYF	TGTGCCAGCAGTTTCCTAGCGGGAGGATATAAAGAGACCCAGTACTTC
.	TRBJ1-6	TRBV9	.	CASSTRTNSPLHF	TGTGCCAGCAGCACCCGGACGAATTCACCCCTCCACTTT
.	TRBJ1-1	TRBV29-1	.	CSVESGGNTEAFF	TGCAGCGTTGAATCGGGGGGGAACACTGAAGCTTTCTTT
.	TRBJ2-7	TRBV7-9	.	CASRNTGPPEQYF	TGTGCCAGCAGAAATACCGGGCCCCCCGAGCAGTACTTC
.	TRBJ2-3	TRBV7-2	few	CASSLGGWTAKFTDTQYF	TGTGCCAGCAGCTTAGGAGGATGGACAGCCAAATTCACAGATACGCAGTATTTT
TRBD2	TRBJ2-3	TRBV9	once	CASSLSGTRTDTQYF	TGTGCCAGCAGCCTGAGCGGGACTCGCACAGATACGCAGTATTTT
TRBD1	TRBJ2-7	TRBV30	.	CAWSYSRTGSYEQYF	TGTGCCTGGTCCTACTCGAGGACAGGGTCTTACGAGCAGTACTTC
.	TRBJ2-7	TRBV4-2	.	CASSQDWVDRYEQYF	TGTGCCAGCAGCCAAGATTGGGTAGATCGGTACGAGCAGTACTTC
.	TRBJ1-2	TRBV29-1	.	CSVENRAVYGYTF	TGCAGCGTTGAAAACAGGGCGGTCTATGGCTACACCTTC
.	TRBJ2-3	TRBV18	.	CASSRYRDSTDTQYF	TGTGCCAGCTCACGATACAGGGACAGCACAGATACGCAGTATTTT
TRBD1	TRBJ2-4	TRBV29-1	.	CSVPGPGQGAKNIQYF	TGCAGCGTCCCCGGACCGGGACAGGGAGCCAAAAACATTCAGTACTTC
.	TRBJ1-2	TRBV30	.	CAWSFTTNYGYTF	TGTGCCTGGAGTTTTACAACGAATTATGGCTACACCTTC
TRBD2	TRBJ2-7	TRBV7-9	.	CASSSASGTYEQYF	TGTGCCAGCAGCTCTGCTAGCGGAACCTACGAGCAGTACTTC
.	TRBJ2-7	TRBV29-1	.	CSVKGRWYEQYF	TGCAGCGTTAAGGGCAGGTGGTACGAGCAGTACTTC
.	TRBJ2-1	TRBV18	.	CASSPYKTRGSYNEQFF	TGTGCCAGCTCACCTTATAAGACCAGGGGCTCCTACAATGAGCAGTTCTTC
.	TRBJ2-1	TRBV4-3	.	CASSQGGSSYNEQFF	TGCGCCAGCAGCCAAGGGGGGTCCTCCTACAATGAGCAGTTCTTC
TRBD2	TRBJ2-3	TRBV30	.	CAWSAGLETDTQYF	TGTGCCTGGAGTGCCGGACTAGAGACAGATACGCAGTATTTT
.	TRBJ1-3	TRBV29-1	.	CSVGLGSSGNTIYF	TGCAGCGTTGGGCTGGGCAGCTCTGGAAACACCATATATTTT
.	TRBJ2-6	TRBV10-3	.	CAISLHSGANVLTF	TGTGCCATCAGTTTGCACTCTGGGGCCAACGTCCTGACTTTC
TRBD1	TRBJ1-6	TRBV30	once	CAWRGQVNSPLHF	TGTGCCTGGAGGGGACAGGTCAATTCACCCCTCCACTTT
.	TRBJ1-5	TRBV30	.	CAWSSGVRGPNQPQHF	TGTGCCTGGAGTAGCGGGGTGAGGGGCCCCAATCAGCCCCAGCATTTT
.	TRBJ1-1	TRBV7-9	.	CASSSIGGDTEAFF	TGTGCCAGCAGCTCGATCGGAGGTGACACTGAAGCTTTCTTT
TRBD1	TRBJ1-2	TRBV29-1	.	CSGSFPGTGTNYGYTF	TGCAGCGGATCCTTCCCCGGGACAGGGACTAACTATGGCTACACCTTC
.	TRBJ2-1	TRBV28	few	CASSWSSGYNEQFF	TGTGCCAGCAGTTGGAGCAGCGGCTACAATGAGCAGTTCTTC
.	TRBJ2-5	TRBV30	.	CAWSAPGGTKQETQYF	TGTGCCTGGAGCGCCCCAGGCGGGACGAAACAAGAGACCCAGTACTTC
TRBD2	TRBJ2-1	TRBV4-1	.	CASSGTSGSSYNEQFF	TGCGCCAGCAGTGGGACTAGCGGGAGCTCCTACAATGAGCAGTTCTTC
.	TRBJ2-2	TRBV7-8	.	CASSPGRDTGELFF	TGTGCCAGCAGCCCTGGGAGAGACACCGGGGAGCTGTTTTTT
TRBD1	TRBJ2-3	TRBV29-1	.	CSVGTGPRDTQYF	TGCAGCGTCGGGACAGGACCTCGAGATACGCAGTATTTT
.	TRBJ1-6	TRBV30	.	CAWTQLLSYNSPLHF	TGTGCCTGGACCCAACTGCTCTCCTATAATTCACCCCTCCACTTT